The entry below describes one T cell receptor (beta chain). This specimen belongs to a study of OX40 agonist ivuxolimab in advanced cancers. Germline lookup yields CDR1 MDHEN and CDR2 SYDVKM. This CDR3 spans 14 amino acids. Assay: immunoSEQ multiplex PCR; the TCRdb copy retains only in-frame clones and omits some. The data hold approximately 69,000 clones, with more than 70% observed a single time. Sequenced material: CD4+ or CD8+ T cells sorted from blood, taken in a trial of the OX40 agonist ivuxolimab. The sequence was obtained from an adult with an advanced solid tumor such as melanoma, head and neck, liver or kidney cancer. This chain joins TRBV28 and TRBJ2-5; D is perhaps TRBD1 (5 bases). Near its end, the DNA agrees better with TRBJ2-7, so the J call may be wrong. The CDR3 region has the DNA TGTGCCAGCAGTTTACCCAGGGATACCTACGAGCAGTACTTC. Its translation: CASSLPRDTYEQYF.